These 7 T cell receptor beta chains originate from one sample sequenced in a study of low-dose radiotherapy and immunotherapy resistance in tumors. The time point was: before trial treatment. Using a constant-region primer together with a V-primer adapter, TCRs were subjected to around 22 PCR cycles of amplification. TCRdb ran MiXCR on the reads and lists one entry per CDR3 protein. The sample records tens of thousands of distinct CDR3 sequences, over 9.5% being singletons. The sequences come from PBMCs, collected before treatment. The source of these receptors is a female donor with ovarian cancer.

The table lists this clonotype with many counts. The germline gene is not matched at one end of the junction; a read error may be the cause. The gene calls are TRBV7-7 and TRBJ2-1; 10 bases match TRBD2. CDR1 SSHAT and CDR2 FNYEAQ come from the germline V gene (reference sequence). This CDR3 comprises 16 residues. CDR3 nucleotides: TGTGCTAGCAGCCGCGGACTAGCGGCCTCCTACAATGAGCAGTTCTTC. This gives the protein CASSRGLAASYNEQFF.

This clonotype was counted ten times or more. The CDR3 loop reads CSAIGPGTQYF. The CDR3, as DNA: TGCAGTGCTATAGGGCCGGGGACCCAGTACTTC. The J gene is TRBJ2-5, the V gene TRBV20-1, with no clear D. The V end was cut by 4 bases, the J end by 7 bases, with 10 bases between. Germline CDR1 DFQATT, CDR2 SNEGSKA (reference sequence). The CDR3 runs to 11 residues.

This clonotype was picked up many times. One end of the junction varies from germline; a read error may be responsible. CDR3 loop: CASSRDTGDTGELFF. CDR3 DNA sequence: TGTGCTAGCAGCCGGGACACAGGGGATACCGGGGAGCTGTTTTTT. The chain has TRBV7-7 and TRBJ2-2, with TRBD1 matching over 7 bases. CDR1 SSHAT and CDR2 FNYEAQ come from the germline V gene (reference sequence). This CDR3 is 15 amino acids long.

For the CDR3, the DNA is TGTGCCAGTAGTATACAGGGGATGAACACTGAAGCTTTCTTT. Protein sequence: CASSIQGMNTEAFF. The genes are TRBV19 and TRBJ1-1; D might be TRBD1 (6 bases). The CDR3 extends over 14 amino acids. Germline lookup yields CDR1 LNHDA and CDR2 SQIVND (reference sequence). The V gene lost 2 bases and the J gene lost 0 bases, with 7 bases spanning the gap.

This clonotype came up many times. The chain has TRBV28 and TRBJ2-5, with a weak D call TRBD1 (6 bases). In germline, CDR1 is MDHEN, CDR2 SYDVKM. The CDR3 totals 13 residues. The V and J ends lost 5 bases and 5 bases respectively, with 12 bases between them. CDR3 sequence reads: CASSGAGVETQYF. DNA of the CDR3: TGTGCCAGCAGTGGGGCAGGGGTGGAGACCCAGTACTTC.

This clonotype was found many times. The chain carries TRBV27 and TRBJ1-2; 8 positions match TRBD1. The germline V gene encodes CDR1 MNHEY and CDR2 SMNVEV (reference sequence). Unmatched junction bases numbered 10, after V lost 5 bases and J lost 2 bases. The CDR3 covers 16 residues. The DNA of the CDR3 is TGTGCCAGCAGTACACTCCGAGGGACAGGAAACTATGGCTACACCTTC. It translates to CASSTLRGTGNYGYTF.

The table lists this clonotype with many counts. The gene calls are TRBV10-1 and TRBJ2-7; TRBD2 matches 14 bases. Germline V CDR1 and CDR2: WNHNN, SYGVQD (reference sequence). CDR3 length: 14 residues. V was clipped by 6 bases and J by 6 bases; unmatched bases: 4. The CDR3 bases are TGCGCCAGCAGCTCGGGACTAGCGGGAGTCGAGCAGTACTTC. Protein product: CASSSGLAGVEQYF.